The 6 T cell receptor beta chains below were found in one sample sequenced in a study of cytomegalovirus exposure and HLA in healthy donors. Use of 60 Vbeta and 13 Jbeta primers characterized the PCR. Measured with immunoSEQ multiplex PCR; TCRdb has only the in-frame clones, and not every one. This sample has more than 110,000 clones, with 75% to 90% found just once. The sample comprised PBMCs. The receptors stem from a female donor in good health and CMV-seronegative.

The V gene is TRBV28, the J gene TRBJ1-4; 7 nucleotides match TRBD1. The CDR3 is 15 residues long. Germline V gene lookup returns CDR1 MDHEN and CDR2 SYDVKM. V was clipped by 7 bases and J by 8 bases; unmatched bases: 13. CDR3 loop: CASNTPTGRMEKLFF. CDR3 bases: TGTGCCAGCAATACCCCGACAGGGAGAATGGAAAAACTGTTTTTT.

This rearrangement joins TRBV5-1 to TRBJ1-4; 7 bases fit TRBD1. Germline CDR1 is SGHRS and CDR2 is YFSETQ. This CDR3 region has 17 residues. J gave up 5 bases and V 4 bases, and 14 bases lay outside the gene matches. The CDR3 is CASSLKPTGLGNEKLFF. CDR3 DNA sequence: TGCGCCAGCAGCCTCAAACCGACAGGGTTGGGGAATGAAAAACTGTTTTTT.

Only a few counts were recorded for this clone. The J gene is TRBJ2-3, the V gene TRBV19; D is undetermined. This CDR3 comprises 15 residues. Between the trimmed V and J ends, which lost 3 bases and 2 bases, there was a span of 12 bases. The germline gives CDR1 LNHDA, CDR2 SQIVND (reference sequence). The CDR3 sequence: CASSIVPLVTDTQYF. The DNA for the CDR3 is TGTGCCAGTAGTATTGTCCCCCTTGTCACAGATACGCAGTATTTT. Using reference TRBV19 and TRBJ2-3 for the parts outside the CDR3, the full variable domain is DGGITQSPKYLFRKEGQNVTLSCEQNLNHDAMYWYRQDPGQGLRLIYYSQIVNDFQKGDIAEGYSVSREKKESFPLTVTSAQKNPTAFYLCASSIVPLVTDTQYFGPGTRLTVL.

This clone was detected only a few times. The chain links TRBV5-1 to TRBJ2-1, with TRBD2 matching over 10 bases. The CDR3 loop spans 15 amino acids. Germline CDR1 reads SGHRS; CDR2 reads YFSETQ. Trimming cost V 0 bases and J 6 bases; bases outside gene matches: 3. CDR3 protein: CASSLVLAGANEQFF. In nucleotides, the CDR3 is TGCGCCAGCAGCTTGGTTCTAGCGGGAGCCAATGAGCAGTTCTTC. The whole variable domain, remainder taken from reference TRBV5-1 and TRBJ2-1, is KAGVTQTPRYLIKTRGQQVTLSCSPISGHRSVSWYQQTPGQGLQFLFEYFSETQRNKGNFPGRFSGRQFSNSRSEMNVSTLELGDSALYLCASSLVLAGANEQFFGPGTRLTVL.

This chain joins TRBV18 and TRBJ1-5; 8 bases fit TRBD1. The CDR3 runs to 14 residues. J gave up 6 bases and V 6 bases, and 7 bases lay outside the gene matches. Germline values: CDR1 KGHSH, CDR2 LQKENI. The chain's CDR3 is CASSMTGDLQPQHF. The CDR3 DNA reads TGTGCCAGCTCCATGACAGGGGATCTTCAGCCCCAGCATTTT.

The rearrangement uses TRBV28 and TRBJ2-2, with 8 bases identical to TRBD1. V shed 9 bases, J shed 4 bases, and the junction held 10 bases outside the gene matches. The CDR3 consists of 15 residues. Germline V gene lookup returns CDR1 MDHEN and CDR2 SYDVKM. CDR3 coding DNA: TGTGCCAGTCGCACAGGGGGTTGGGTCACCGGGGAGCTGTTTTTT. It is translated as CASRTGGWVTGELFF. The full variable domain, rest sourced from reference TRBV28 and TRBJ2-2, is DVKVTQSSRYLVKRTGEKVFLECVQDMDHENMFWYRQDPGLGLRLIYFSYDVKMKEKGDIPEGYSVSREKKERFSLILESASTNQTSMYLCASRTGGWVTGELFFGEGSRLTVL.